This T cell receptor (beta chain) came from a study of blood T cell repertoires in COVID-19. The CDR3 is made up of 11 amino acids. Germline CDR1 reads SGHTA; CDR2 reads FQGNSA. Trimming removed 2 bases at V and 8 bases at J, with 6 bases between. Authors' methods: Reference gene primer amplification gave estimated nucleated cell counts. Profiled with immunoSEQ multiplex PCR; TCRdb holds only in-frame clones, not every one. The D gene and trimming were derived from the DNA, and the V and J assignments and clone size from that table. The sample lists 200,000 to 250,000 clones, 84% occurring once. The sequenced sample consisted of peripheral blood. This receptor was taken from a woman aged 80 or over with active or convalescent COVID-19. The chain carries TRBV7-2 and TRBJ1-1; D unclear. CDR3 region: CASSLRVEAFF. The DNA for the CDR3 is TGTGCCAGCAGCTTACGAGTAGAAGCTTTCTTT. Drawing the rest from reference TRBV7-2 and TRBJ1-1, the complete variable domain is GAGVSQSPSNKVTEKGKDVELRCDPISGHTALYWYRQSLGQGLEFLIYFQGNSAPDKSGLPSDRFSAERTGGSVSTLTIQRTQQEDSAVYLCASSLRVEAFFGQGTRLTVV.